The 16 T cell receptor beta chains given below trace back to one sample, sequenced in a study of T cells in Graves' hyperthyroidism and ophthalmopathy. RNA transcripts were the template for amplifying TCR beta CDR3 regions. During a first-round RT-PCR of the TCR CDR3, the HTBI primer set was used. TCRdb re-derived calls from the multiplex PCR reads in MiXCR, one entry per CDR3 protein. The data show under 250,000 distinct CDR3 sequences, with approximately 17% seen just once and 50% held by the top ten. The sequencing input was blood. Receptor source: a man in his fifties or sixties with Graves' hyperthyroidism.

The table lists this clonotype with many counts. The chain uses TRBV12-3 or TRBV12-4 and TRBJ2-5, with 15 bases aligning to TRBD2. The CDR3 length is 18 residues. V gave up 6 bases and J gave up 5 bases; unmatched junction bases: 13. The DNA for the CDR3 is TGTGCCAGCAGCCACATGCAGGGACTAGCGGGAGGAGGCGAGACCCAGTACTTC. Protein product: CASSHMQGLAGGGETQYF.

A note on this clonotype: This may stem from a read error, because a much larger clone lies one nucleotide away. Since no conserved phenylalanine or tryptophan closes the CDR3, a read error is the likely cause. The genes are TRBV11-2 and TRBJ2-7; TRBD1 agrees at 10 bases. V lost 5 bases to trimming and J lost 2 bases; unmatched junction nucleotides: 18. Germline values: CDR1 SGHAT, CDR2 FQNNGV. The CDR3 sequence is 19 residues long. The CDR3 coding sequence is TGTGCCAGCAGCCCCTCAGGGCCCCTCCGGGACAGGGGTACCTACGAGCAGTACTCC. It yields the protein CASSPSGPLRDRGTYEQYS.

V is TRBV2 and J is TRBJ1-5; 8 bases are shared with TRBD1. The CDR3 sequence is 16 residues long. V lost 6 bases and J lost 2; bases outside the gene matches: 9. Germline lookup yields CDR1 SNHLY and CDR2 FYNNEI. The CDR3 DNA follows: TGTGCCAGCAGGTCCCAGGGGGCCATAGGCAATCAGCCCCAGCATTTT. Translated, it gives CASRSQGAIGNQPQHF.

This sequence joins TRBV18 and TRBJ2-1; 7 nucleotides align to TRBD2. Trimming removed 2 bases from V and 5 bases from J; junction bases left unmatched: 6. This CDR3 has 15 amino acids. Germline V lookup: CDR1 KGHSH, CDR2 LQKENI. Here the CDR3 DNA reads TGTGCCAGCTCACCATCGGTGGCGGGAGACAATGAGCAGTTCTTC. This gives the protein CASSPSVAGDNEQFF. Filled out from reference TRBV18 and TRBJ2-1, the complete variable domain reads NAGVMQNPRHLVRRRGQEARLRCSPMKGHSHVYWYRQLPEEGLKFMVYLQKENIIDESGMPKERFSAEFPKEGPSILRIQQVVRGDSAAYFCASSPSVAGDNEQFFGPGTRLTVL.

This clonotype was seen a few times. A read error may explain this, as a much larger clone is one base away. V and J are TRBV28 and TRBJ1-1; D remains unclear. Germline-derived CDR1 and CDR2 are MDHEN and SYDVKM. The CDR3 runs 18 residues. V lost 3 bases and J lost 0, with 20 bases in between. CDR3 nucleotide sequence: TGTGCCAGCAGTTTCGATCTCGCGGGTACTAACATGAACACTGAAGCTTTCTTT. It encodes CASSFDLAGTNMNTEAFF.

This clonotype has a handful of counts. The J gene is TRBJ2-1, the V gene TRBV12-3 or TRBV12-4; TRBD1 is a possible D gene (5 bases). The CDR3 has 13 residues. The V end was cut by 11 bases, the J end by 2 bases, with 13 bases between. Here the CDR3 reads CAAGADPYNEQFF. The CDR3 DNA reads as TGTGCCGCTGGGGCAGATCCCTACAATGAGCAGTTCTTC.

This clonotype has just a few counts. The CDR3: CSVEDSFSYNEQFF. The CDR3 DNA sequence: TGCAGCGTTGAAGACAGCTTCTCCTACAATGAGCAGTTCTTC. The V and J genes are TRBV29-1 and TRBJ2-1; no clear D. Germline CDR1 reads SQVTM; CDR2 reads ANQGSEA. The CDR3 loop spans 14 amino acids. V shed 0 bases and J shed 0 bases, with 6 bases lying between them.

The rearrangement uses TRBV6-1 and TRBJ2-3, with a possible D match to TRBD1 (5 bases). CDR3 size: 13 residues. Germline CDR1 reads MNHNS; CDR2 reads SASEGT. V was clipped by 7 bases and J by 5 bases, with 13 bases between them. CDR3 coding DNA: TGTGCCAGCACCCGAACAGGAGAAGATACGCAGTATTTT. It encodes CASTRTGEDTQYF.

This clonotype was picked up many times. The chain links TRBV5-1 to TRBJ1-5; the D is unclear. The CDR3 covers 13 residues. The germline CDR1 and CDR2 sequences are SGHRS and YFSETQ. Between the trimmed V and J ends, which lost 1 base and 2 bases, there was a span of 4 bases. The CDR3 here is CASSLQGNQPQHF. CDR3 nucleotide sequence: TGCGCCAGCAGCTTGCAGGGCAATCAGCCCCAGCATTTT.

This clonotype was detected ten times or more. V is TRBV27 and J is TRBJ2-7; TRBD1 might be the D (5 bases). Germline V gene data show CDR1 as MNHEY and CDR2 as SMNVEV (reference sequence). The CDR3 sequence is 15 residues long. The V end was cut by 6 bases, the J end by 0 bases, with 15 bases between. CDR3 loop: CASRYDPGYSYEQYF. The CDR3 DNA reads TGTGCCAGCAGATACGACCCAGGGTACTCCTACGAGCAGTACTTC.

This clonotype was seen many times. The chain carries TRBV20-1 and TRBJ2-3, with TRBD2 matching over 9 bases. Trimming cost V 6 bases and J 4 bases; bases outside gene matches: 5. The CDR3 spans 13 residues. The V gene's germline CDR1 is DFQATT and CDR2 SNEGSKA (reference sequence). CDR3 region: CSAAGGGADTQYF. CDR3 nucleotide sequence: TGCAGTGCGGCGGGAGGGGGAGCAGATACGCAGTATTTT.

There are a few counts of this clonotype. This chain uses TRBV7-8 with TRBJ2-7; 14 positions match TRBD2. The CDR3 is made up of 16 amino acids. CDR1 SGHVS and CDR2 FQNEAQ come from the germline V gene. V dropped 2 bases and J dropped 8; count of bases not matched to a gene: 8. DNA for the CDR3: TGTGCCAGCAGCTTAAGTTCGCGGACTAGCGGGAGGAAGCAGTACTTC. This translates into CASSLSSRTSGRKQYF.

This clonotype was detected only a few times. The V call is TRBV12-3 or TRBV12-4, the J call TRBJ1-3; no reliable D call. V shed 3 bases and J shed 7 bases, with 13 bases lying between them. CDR3 size: 14 residues. DNA of the CDR3: TGTGCCAGCAGTTTCCAAGTGATAGGTAACACCATATATTTT. Protein sequence: CASSFQVIGNTIYF.

V and J are TRBV25-1 and TRBJ2-6, with no clear D. Trimming left V 8 bases short and J 0 bases short, with 8 bases between. The CDR3 spans 14 residues. Germline V gene lookup returns CDR1 MGHDK and CDR2 SYGVNS. This CDR3 is CASESRSGANVLTF. The DNA of the CDR3 is TGTGCCAGCGAAAGCCGCTCTGGGGCCAACGTCCTGACTTTC.

This clonotype appeared a few times. The V and J genes are TRBV5-1 and TRBJ2-1, with D perhaps TRBD2 (6 bases). The CDR3 is made up of 13 amino acids. Trimming removed 6 bases at V and 4 bases at J, with 11 bases between. Germline CDR1 reads SGHRS; CDR2 reads YFSETQ. The CDR3 here is CASTPEGYNEQFF. CDR3 nucleotide sequence: TGCGCCAGCACCCCGGAGGGGTACAATGAGCAGTTCTTC.

Note on this clonotype: One base away lies a much larger clone, so this may be a sequencing read error. The chain uses TRBV7-3 and TRBJ2-2; D not certain. CDR1 and CDR2 from the germline V gene are SGHTA and FQGTGA. The length of the CDR3 is 14 residues. V was clipped by 2 bases and J by 1 base, with 5 bases between them. The chain's CDR3 is CASSLGVNTGELFF. CDR3 DNA sequence: TGTGCCAGCAGCTTAGGAGTGAACACCGGGGAGCTGTTTTTT.